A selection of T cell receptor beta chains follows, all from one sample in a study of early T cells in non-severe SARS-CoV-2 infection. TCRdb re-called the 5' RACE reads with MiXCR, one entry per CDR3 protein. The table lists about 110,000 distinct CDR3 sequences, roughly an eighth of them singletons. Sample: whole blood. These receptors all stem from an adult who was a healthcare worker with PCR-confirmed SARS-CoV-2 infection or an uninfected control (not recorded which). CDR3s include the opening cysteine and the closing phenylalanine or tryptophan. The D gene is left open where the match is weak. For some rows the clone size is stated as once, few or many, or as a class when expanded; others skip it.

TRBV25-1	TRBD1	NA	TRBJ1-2	CASSEYTQGAGYGYTF	TGTGCCAGCAGTGAATATACGCAGGGGGCAGGGTATGGCTACACCTTC
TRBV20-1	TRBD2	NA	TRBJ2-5	CSAARGGRAETQYF	TGCAGTGCCGCGCGGGGGGGGCGAGCCGAGACCCAGTACTTC
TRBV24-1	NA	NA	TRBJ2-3	CATSDFLQGGLTDTQYF	TGTGCCACCAGTGATTTTCTACAGGGGGGGCTCACAGATACGCAGTATTTT
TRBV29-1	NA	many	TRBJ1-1	CSVIFQEEAFF	TGCAGCGTGATTTTTCAGGAGGAAGCTTTCTTT
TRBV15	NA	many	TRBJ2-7	CATSRVREGRTEQYF	TGTGCCACCAGCAGAGTCCGAGAGGGACGTACCGAGCAGTACTTC
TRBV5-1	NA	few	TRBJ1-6	CASSLGGSNLSPLHF	TGCGCCAGCAGCTTGGGGGGTTCGAACCTTTCACCCCTCCACTTT
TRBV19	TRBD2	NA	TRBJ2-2	CGTRREGAGELFF	TGTGGAACCCGGAGGGAGGGTGCCGGGGAGCTGTTTTTT
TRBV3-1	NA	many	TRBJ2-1	CASSQGMQGEQFF	TGTGCCAGCAGCCAAGGTATGCAGGGGGAGCAGTTCTTC
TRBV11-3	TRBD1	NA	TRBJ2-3	CASSTRTGSSADTQYF	TGTGCCAGCAGTACCAGGACAGGGTCTAGTGCAGATACGCAGTATTTT
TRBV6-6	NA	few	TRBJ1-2	CASSYPPGRVSVDYGYTF	TGTGCCAGCAGTTACCCGCCCGGCAGGGTATCGGTTGACTATGGCTACACCTTC
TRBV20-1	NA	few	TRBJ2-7	CSAREVNSYEQYF	TGCAGTGCTAGAGAGGTCAACTCCTACGAGCAGTACTTC
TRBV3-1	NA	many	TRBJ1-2	CASSQEGSYGYTF	TGTGCCAGCAGCCAAGAAGGGTCCTATGGCTACACCTTC
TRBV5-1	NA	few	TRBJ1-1	CASSLLGVNEAFF	TGCGCCAGCAGTCTCCTCGGGGTTAATGAAGCTTTCTTT
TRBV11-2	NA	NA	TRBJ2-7	CASSLLRGYEQYF	TGTGCCAGCAGCTTATTGAGGGGTTACGAGCAGTACTTC
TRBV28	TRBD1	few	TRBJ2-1	CASSSGQGESYNEQFF	TGTGCCAGCAGTTCCGGACAGGGAGAATCCTACAATGAGCAGTTCTTC
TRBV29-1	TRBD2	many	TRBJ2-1	CSVVSAGGSSYNEQFF	TGCAGCGTTGTAAGCGCGGGAGGGAGCTCCTACAATGAGCAGTTCTTC
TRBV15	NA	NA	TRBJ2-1	CATLRGDAGSSYNEQFF	TGTGCCACTTTGAGAGGGGATGCCGGAAGCTCCTACAATGAGCAGTTCTTC
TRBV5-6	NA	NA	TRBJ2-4	CASRGGRSLAKNIQYF	TGTGCCAGCAGGGGCGGCAGGTCCTTAGCCAAAAACATTCAGTACTTC
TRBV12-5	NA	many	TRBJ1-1	CASGWTENTEAFF	TGTGCTAGTGGTTGGACGGAGAACACTGAAGCTTTCTTT
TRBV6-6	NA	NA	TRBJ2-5	CATSGLSGETQYF	TGTGCCACTTCAGGACTATCTGGAGAGACCCAGTACTTC
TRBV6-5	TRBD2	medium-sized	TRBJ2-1	CASSGLAGGNEQFF	TGTGCCAGCAGCGGACTAGCGGGAGGCAATGAGCAGTTCTTC
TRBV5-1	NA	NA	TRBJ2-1	CASSLVGDNEQFF	TGCGCCAGCAGCTTGGTAGGGGATAATGAGCAGTTCTTC
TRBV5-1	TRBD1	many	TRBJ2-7	CASSSPGQGSYEQYF	TGCGCCAGCAGCTCTCCGGGACAGGGATCCTACGAGCAGTACTTC
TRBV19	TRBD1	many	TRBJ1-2	CASSMKGIGTGLKNYGYTF	TGTGCCAGTAGTATGAAGGGGATTGGGACAGGGCTCAAAAACTATGGCTACACCTTC
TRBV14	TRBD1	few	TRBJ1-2	CASSQDQGAGYGYTF	TGTGCCAGCAGCCAAGACCAGGGGGCAGGGTATGGCTACACCTTC
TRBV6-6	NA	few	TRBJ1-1	CASSTPGAGKAFF	TGTGCCAGCAGTACCCCGGGGGCAGGGAAAGCTTTCTTT
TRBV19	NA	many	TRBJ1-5	CATRVSNQPQHF	TGTGCCACCAGGGTCAGCAATCAGCCCCAGCATTTT
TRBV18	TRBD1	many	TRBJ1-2	CASSPTGESGYTF	TGTGCCAGCTCACCCACAGGGGAGAGTGGCTACACCTTC
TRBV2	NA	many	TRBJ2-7	CASSDSPDRAGEQYF	TGTGCCAGCAGTGACTCCCCAGACAGGGCGGGGGAGCAGTACTTC
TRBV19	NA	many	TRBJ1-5	CASRWGTHSNQPQHF	TGTGCCAGTAGATGGGGGACTCATAGCAATCAGCCCCAGCATTTT
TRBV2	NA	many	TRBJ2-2	CASRRENTGELFF	TGTGCCAGCAGGCGGGAGAACACCGGGGAGCTGTTTTTT
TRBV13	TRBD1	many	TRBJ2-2	CASSPDRGPGANTGELFF	TGTGCCAGCAGCCCCGACAGGGGACCCGGGGCGAACACCGGGGAGCTGTTTTTT
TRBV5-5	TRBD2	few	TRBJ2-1	CASSPLAGFYNEQFF	TGTGCCAGCAGCCCCTTAGCGGGTTTTTACAATGAGCAGTTCTTC
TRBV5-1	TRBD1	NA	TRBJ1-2	CASSLGTGQYGYTF	TGCGCCAGCAGCTTGGGGACAGGGCAGTATGGCTACACCTTC
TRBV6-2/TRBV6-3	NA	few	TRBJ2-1	CASSYPMGRGDEQFF	TGTGCCAGCAGTTACCCGATGGGACGGGGAGATGAGCAGTTCTTC
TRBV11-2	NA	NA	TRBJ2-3	CASSLEGPTDTQYF	TGTGCCAGCAGCTTAGAAGGGCCCACAGATACGCAGTATTTT
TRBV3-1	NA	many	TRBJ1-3	CASSQDQGRSNTIYF	TGTGCCAGCAGCCAAGATCAAGGGAGGAGTAACACCATATATTTT
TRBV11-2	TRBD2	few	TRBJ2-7	CASSYPGLAGVSYEQYF	TGTGCCAGCAGCTATCCGGGACTAGCGGGGGTCTCCTACGAGCAGTACTTC
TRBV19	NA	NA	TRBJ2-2	CASTGSSAGELFF	TGTGCCAGTACCGGGTCTAGCGCCGGGGAGCTGTTTTTT
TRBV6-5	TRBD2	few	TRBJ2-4	CASSYSGGGRGNIQYF	TGTGCCAGCAGTTACTCGGGCGGCGGGAGGGGGAACATTCAGTACTTC
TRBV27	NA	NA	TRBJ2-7	CASSLAWGVSYEQYF	TGTGCCAGCAGTTTAGCATGGGGAGTCTCCTACGAGCAGTACTTC
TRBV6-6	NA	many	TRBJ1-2	CASSYSGDLTGYGYTF	TGTGCCAGCAGTTACTCTGGGGATCTAACTGGCTATGGCTACACCTTC
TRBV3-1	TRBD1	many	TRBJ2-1	CASSQDGQGNNEQFF	TGTGCCAGCAGCCAAGATGGACAGGGGAATAATGAGCAGTTCTTC
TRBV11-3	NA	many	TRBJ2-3	CASSLADRGSGDTQYF	TGTGCCAGCAGCTTAGCTGATCGGGGATCCGGAGATACGCAGTATTTT
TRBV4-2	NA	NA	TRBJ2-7	CASSQEGAGTYEQYF	TGTGCCAGCAGCCAAGAAGGGGCGGGGACCTACGAGCAGTACTTC
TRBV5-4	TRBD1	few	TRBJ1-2	CASSSPGQGNYGYTF	TGTGCCAGCAGCTCGCCGGGACAGGGGAACTATGGCTACACCTTC
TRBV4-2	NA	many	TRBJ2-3	CASSQDSRAAVGDTQYF	TGTGCCAGCAGCCAAGATAGTCGGGCCGCCGTTGGGGATACGCAGTATTTT
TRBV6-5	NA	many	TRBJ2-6	CASSYSGANVLTF	TGTGCCAGCAGTTACTCTGGGGCCAACGTCCTGACTTTC
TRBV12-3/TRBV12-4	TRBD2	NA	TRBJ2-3	CASSSRSGESTDTQYF	TGTGCCAGCAGTTCCCGTAGCGGGGAGAGCACAGATACGCAGTATTTT
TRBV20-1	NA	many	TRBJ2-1	CSATPTEASYNEQFF	TGCAGTGCCACACCCACAGAAGCCTCCTACAATGAGCAGTTCTTC
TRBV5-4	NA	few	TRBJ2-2	CASSPPGGVGGELFF	TGTGCCAGCAGCCCACCCGGCGGTGTGGGCGGGGAGCTGTTTTTT
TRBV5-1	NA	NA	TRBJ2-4	CASSRTPWGGRENIQYF	TGCGCCAGCAGCCGAACGCCCTGGGGAGGCAGGGAAAACATTCAGTACTTC
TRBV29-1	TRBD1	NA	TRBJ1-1	CSVEGPTGDF	TGCAGCGTTGAAGGACCCACAGGGGACTTT
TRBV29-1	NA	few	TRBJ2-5	CSVRTQETQYF	TGCAGCGTCCGGACGCAAGAGACCCAGTACTTC
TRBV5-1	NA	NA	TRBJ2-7	CASSSSGYEQYF	TGCGCCAGCAGTTCGTCCGGGTACGAGCAGTACTTC
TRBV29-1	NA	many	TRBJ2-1	CSVESGPGNEQFF	TGCAGCGTTGAAAGCGGGCCGGGGAATGAGCAGTTCTTC
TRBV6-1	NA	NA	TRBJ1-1	CASQGSAATEAFF	TGTGCCAGCCAGGGGTCAGCGGCGACTGAAGCTTTCTTT
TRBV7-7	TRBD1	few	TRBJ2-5	CASSSTGTVEETQYF	TGTGCTAGCAGCTCCACTGGGACAGTAGAAGAGACCCAGTACTTC
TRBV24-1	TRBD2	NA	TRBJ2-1	CATQASGGNNEQFF	TGTGCCACCCAGGCTAGCGGGGGGAACAATGAGCAGTTCTTC